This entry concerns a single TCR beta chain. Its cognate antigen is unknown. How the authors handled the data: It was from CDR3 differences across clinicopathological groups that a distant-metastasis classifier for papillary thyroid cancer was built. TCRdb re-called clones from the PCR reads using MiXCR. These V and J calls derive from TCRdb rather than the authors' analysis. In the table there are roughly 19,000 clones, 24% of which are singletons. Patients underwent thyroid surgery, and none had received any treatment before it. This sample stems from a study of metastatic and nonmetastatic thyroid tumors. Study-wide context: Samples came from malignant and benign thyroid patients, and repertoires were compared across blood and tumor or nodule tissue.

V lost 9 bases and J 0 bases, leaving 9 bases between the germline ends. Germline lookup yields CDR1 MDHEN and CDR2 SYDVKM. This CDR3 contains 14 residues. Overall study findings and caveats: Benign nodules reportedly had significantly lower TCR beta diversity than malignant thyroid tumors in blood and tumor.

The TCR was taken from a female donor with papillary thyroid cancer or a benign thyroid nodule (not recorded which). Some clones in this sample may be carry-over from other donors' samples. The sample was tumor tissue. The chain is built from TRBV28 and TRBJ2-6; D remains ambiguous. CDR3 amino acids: CASFQSSGANVLTF. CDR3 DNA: TGTGCCAGTTTTCAAAGCTCTGGGGCCAACGTCCTGACTTTC.